This T cell receptor (beta chain) was sequenced in a study of blood T cells in healthy people across ages. Study-level findings and limits: Estimated diversity across one million T cells was deemed an underestimate.

Per germline, CDR1 KGHDR and CDR2 SFDVKD. This CDR3 is 15 amino acids long. Unmatched junction bases numbered 7, after V lost 3 bases and J lost 4 bases. Next came a second PCR, run for about 7 to 12 cycles, which used a sample-barcoded 5' primer along with a J-beta primer mix. Tagging of each cDNA molecule was performed by a template-switch adaptor with 12 random nucleotides. One entry per CDR3 protein, called by TCRdb with MiXCR from the 5' RACE reads. Among hundreds of thousands of distinct CDR3 sequences listed, over 40% were seen once. Healthy individuals of Caucasian origin from Russia, aged about 6 to 95, served as donors. This clonotype was seen many times. Its target is not known.

The rearrangement links TRBV24-1 to TRBJ2-5; TRBD2 agrees at 7 bases. Sequencing was done on a sample of blood. The receptor was isolated from a woman older than 75 in good health. The CDR3 is CATSDPRTGGETQYF. DNA for the CDR3: TGTGCCACCAGTGATCCGAGGACGGGGGGAGAGACCCAGTACTTC.